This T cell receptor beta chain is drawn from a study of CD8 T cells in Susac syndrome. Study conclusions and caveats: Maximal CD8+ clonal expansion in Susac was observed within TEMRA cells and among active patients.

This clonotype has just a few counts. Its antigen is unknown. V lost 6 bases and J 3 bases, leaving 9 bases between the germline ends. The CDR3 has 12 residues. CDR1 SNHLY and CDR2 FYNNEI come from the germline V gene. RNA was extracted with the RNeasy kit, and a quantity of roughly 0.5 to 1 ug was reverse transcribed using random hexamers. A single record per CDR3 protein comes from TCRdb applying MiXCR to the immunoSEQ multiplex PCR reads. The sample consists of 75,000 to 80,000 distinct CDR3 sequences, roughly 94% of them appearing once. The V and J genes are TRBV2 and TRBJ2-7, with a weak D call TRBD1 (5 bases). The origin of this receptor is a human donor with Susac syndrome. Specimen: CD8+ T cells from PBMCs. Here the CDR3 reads CASRGRVYEQYF. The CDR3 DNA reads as TGTGCCAGCAGGGGCAGGGTCTACGAGCAGTACTTC.